This T cell receptor (beta chain) was sequenced for a study of shared clonotypes between healthy human individuals. This clone was found many times. Sequenced by immunoSEQ multiplex PCR; TCRdb stores in-frame clones only, minus some. The data contain roughly 760,000 clones, roughly 70% of them singletons. The receptor was derived from a woman aged 25 to 39 in good health. Source material: memory CD4+ T cells sorted from blood. Subset: CD45RA-negative fraction.

The chain's CDR3 is CAGGGHSGNTIYF. The CDR3 region has the DNA TGTGCCGGTGGCGGGCACTCTGGAAACACCATATATTTT. This rearrangement joins TRBV2 to TRBJ1-3, with D unclear. Germline values: CDR1 SNHLY, CDR2 FYNNEI. V gave up 11 bases and J gave up 0 bases, with 11 bases separating them. The CDR3 contains 13 residues. Complete variable domain (other parts from reference TRBV2 and TRBJ1-3): EPEVTQTPSHQVTQMGQEVILRCVPISNHLYFYWYRQILGQKVEFLVSFYNNEISEKSEIFDDQFSVERPDGSNFTLKIRSTKLEDSAMYFCAGGGHSGNTIYFGEGSWLTVV.